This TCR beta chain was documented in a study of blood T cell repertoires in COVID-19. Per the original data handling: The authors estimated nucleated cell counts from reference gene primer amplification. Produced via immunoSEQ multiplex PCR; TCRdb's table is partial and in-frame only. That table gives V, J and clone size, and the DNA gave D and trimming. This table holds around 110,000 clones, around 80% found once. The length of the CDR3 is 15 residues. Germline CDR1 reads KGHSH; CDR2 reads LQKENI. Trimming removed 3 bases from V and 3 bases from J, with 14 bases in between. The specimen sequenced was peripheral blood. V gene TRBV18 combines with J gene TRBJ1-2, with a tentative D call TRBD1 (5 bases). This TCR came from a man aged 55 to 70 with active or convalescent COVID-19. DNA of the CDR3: TGTGCCAGCTCACCGGACACTTTAGTCGACTATGGCTACACCTTC. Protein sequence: CASSPDTLVDYGYTF.